The 27 T cell receptor beta chains in this list originate from one sample, sequenced in a study of blood T cell repertoires in COVID-19. The repertoire was sequenced with immunoSEQ multiplex PCR; TCRdb's copy has only in-frame clones and lacks some. This table holds about 140,000 clones, around 86% found once. Sequenced input: peripheral blood. Receptors originate from a human donor in a cohort sampled during active COVID-19.

This sequence joins TRBV7-2 and TRBJ2-2; 12 bases align to TRBD2. Unmatched junction bases numbered 4, after V lost 2 bases and J lost 6 bases. The length of the CDR3 is 16 residues. CDR1 and CDR2 from the germline V gene are SGHTA and FQGNSA. CDR3 protein: CASSLSRLAGAGELFF. DNA of the CDR3: TGTGCCAGCAGCTTAAGCAGACTAGCGGGAGCCGGGGAGCTGTTTTTT.

This clone was found once. CDR3 coding DNA: TGTGCCAGCAGTGAGCTGGGACAGGGGGCGGTTGGCTACACCTTC. This translates into CASSELGQGAVGYTF. This chain joins TRBV6-1 and TRBJ1-2, with 12 nucleotides matching TRBD1. This CDR3 spans 15 amino acids. The germline gives CDR1 MNHNS, CDR2 SASEGT. The ends lost 3 bases at V and 7 bases at J; junction bases unmatched: 6.

V is TRBV19 and J is TRBJ2-7; 9 positions match TRBD1. The germline gives CDR1 LNHDA, CDR2 SQIVND (reference sequence). J lost 0 bases, V lost 4 bases, and 4 bases had no gene match. The CDR3 sequence is 15 residues long. The CDR3 region has the DNA TGTGCCAGTAGTAAAGGGACAGGGAGCTCCTACGAGCAGTACTTC. Its translation is CASSKGTGSSYEQYF.

This sequence joins TRBV5-5 and TRBJ2-5; 13 bases line up with TRBD2. The J segment lost 5 bases and the V segment lost 3 bases, leaving 10 bases of the junction unmatched. Germline V gene lookup returns CDR1 SGHKS and CDR2 YYEKEE (reference sequence). This CDR3 contains 17 residues. The CDR3 sequence: CASSYSGTSGMGETQYF. DNA for the CDR3: TGTGCCAGCAGCTATTCCGGGACTAGCGGGATGGGGGAGACCCAGTACTTC. The full variable domain, completed using reference TRBV5-5 and TRBJ2-5, is DAGVTQSPTHLIKTRGQQVTLRCSPISGHKSVSWYQQVLGQGPQFIFQYYEKEERGRGNFPDRFSARQFPNYSSELNVNALLLGDSALYLCASSYSGTSGMGETQYFGPGTRLLVL.

This sequence joins TRBV6-1 and TRBJ2-5, with 8 bases matching TRBD1. Trimming cost V 3 bases and J 5 bases; bases outside gene matches: 8. CDR1 is MNHNS, CDR2 SASEGT, per germline. The CDR3 runs 15 residues. CDR3 sequence (DNA): TGTGCCAGCAGTGATGAGGGCAGGGGGCAGGAGACCCAGTACTTC. Protein product: CASSDEGRGQETQYF.

The CDR3 spells CASSPLRPGRDGEQYF. DNA for the CDR3: TGTGCCAGCTCACCACTGAGGCCAGGGAGGGATGGAGAGCAGTACTTC. J is TRBJ2-7 and V is TRBV18; 7 positions match TRBD2. CDR1 is KGHSH, CDR2 LQKENI, per germline. CDR3 size: 16 residues. J lost 7 bases, V lost 1 base, and 13 bases had no gene match.

The chain carries TRBV19 and TRBJ1-5; D ambiguous. Germline V gene sequence: CDR1 LNHDA, CDR2 SQIVND (reference sequence). V was trimmed by 5 bases and J by 3 bases, leaving 17 bases between them. The CDR3 has 16 amino acids. CDR3 amino acids: CASSPQAQAANQPQHF. As DNA, the CDR3 is TGTGCCAGTAGTCCTCAGGCGCAGGCCGCCAATCAGCCCCAGCATTTT. Supplemented by reference TRBV19 and TRBJ1-5, the full variable domain reads DGGITQSPKYLFRKEGQNVTLSCEQNLNHDAMYWYRQDPGQGLRLIYYSQIVNDFQKGDIAEGYSVSREKKESFPLTVTSAQKNPTAFYLCASSPQAQAANQPQHFGDGTRLSIL.

The rearrangement uses TRBV28 and TRBJ2-7; D is uncertain. V lost 2 bases and J 0 bases, leaving 8 bases between the germline ends. This CDR3 region has 14 residues. Germline-derived CDR1 and CDR2 are MDHEN and SYDVKM. CDR3 amino acids: CASSLNFYSYEQYF. In DNA, the CDR3 is TGTGCCAGCAGTTTAAATTTCTACTCCTACGAGCAGTACTTC.

This clone has a handful of counts. V usage is TRBV5-1 and J usage is TRBJ2-4, with TRBD1 matching 7 bases. Germline trimming cut 3 bases from V and 4 bases from J; bases unmatched to any gene: 4. CDR3 length equals 14 residues. CDR1 and CDR2 from the germline V gene are SGHRS and YFSETQ. The CDR3 DNA reads as TGCGCCAGCAGCTCGCAGACAGGGAAAAACATTCAGTACTTC. Residues: CASSSQTGKNIQYF. Using reference TRBV5-1 and TRBJ2-4 for the parts outside the CDR3, the full variable domain is KAGVTQTPRYLIKTRGQQVTLSCSPISGHRSVSWYQQTPGQGLQFLFEYFSETQRNKGNFPGRFSGRQFSNSRSEMNVSTLELGDSALYLCASSSQTGKNIQYFGAGTRLSVL.

Here the CDR3 reads CASSQVGDSYNEQFF. In DNA, the CDR3 is TGCGCCAGCAGCCAAGTAGGGGACTCCTACAATGAGCAGTTCTTC. The V call is TRBV4-3, the J call TRBJ2-1, with D tentatively TRBD1 (5 bases). Germline V gene lookup returns CDR1 LGHNA and CDR2 YSLEER. There are 15 residues in the CDR3. The ends were cut back, 1 base at V and 0 bases at J, with 7 bases in the middle.

The J gene is TRBJ2-7, the V gene TRBV11-2; 7 bases agree with TRBD2. Germline V gene lookup returns CDR1 SGHAT and CDR2 FQNNGV. The CDR3 is 15 amino acids. V lost 0 bases to trimming and J lost 0 bases; unmatched junction nucleotides: 2. The CDR3, as DNA: TGTGCCAGCAGCTTAGATCTAGCGGTCTCCTACGAGCAGTACTTC. This encodes CASSLDLAVSYEQYF.

CDR3 sequence: CASSLSLGQDKSYEQYF. For the CDR3, the DNA is TGTGCCAGCAGTTTATCGCTGGGACAGGACAAATCCTACGAGCAGTACTTC. The chain carries TRBV27 and TRBJ2-7; 8 bases match TRBD1. Losses at the gene ends were 0 bases for V and 1 base for J; bases not matched to a gene: 8. CDR1 and CDR2 from the germline V gene are MNHEY and SMNVEV (reference sequence). This CDR3 has 17 residues.

The chain employs TRBV7-8 and TRBJ2-3; weak D call: TRBD2 (6 bases). Germline CDR1 reads SGHVS; CDR2 reads FQNEAQ. V lost 1 base to trimming and J lost 3 bases, with 11 bases between them. The CDR3 length is 15 residues. CDR3 protein: CASSLESGATDTQYF. The CDR3 DNA sequence: TGTGCCAGCAGCTTAGAATCGGGAGCGACAGATACGCAGTATTTT.

The chain carries TRBV18 and TRBJ1-1; D not certain. The germline CDR1 and CDR2 sequences are KGHSH and LQKENI. The V end lost 3 bases, the J end lost 1 base, and 9 bases lay between the germline ends. The length of the CDR3 is 14 residues. Written as DNA, the CDR3 is TGTGCCAGCTCACCCTCGCGCCAGAACACTGAAGCTTTCTTT. Residues: CASSPSRQNTEAFF. Based on the CDR3 plus reference TRBV18 and TRBJ1-1, the full variable domain is NAGVMQNPRHLVRRRGQEARLRCSPMKGHSHVYWYRQLPEEGLKFMVYLQKENIIDESGMPKERFSAEFPKEGPSILRIQQVVRGDSAAYFCASSPSRQNTEAFFGQGTRLTVV.

The chain joins TRBV6-4 to TRBJ1-2, with D unresolved. This CDR3 spans 13 amino acids. Germline V CDR1 and CDR2: MRHNA, SNTAGT. Trimming removed 2 bases from V and 8 bases from J, with 12 bases in between. The CDR3 here is CASSDGGVQGYTF. CDR3 sequence (DNA): TGTGCCAGCAGTGACGGCGGGGTTCAGGGCTACACCTTC.

This clone was found a few times. The CDR3 here is CASSVEPGLAGADTQYF. For the CDR3, the DNA is TGTGCCAGCAGCGTAGAACCGGGACTAGCGGGAGCAGATACGCAGTATTTT. The V call is TRBV9, the J call TRBJ2-3; 14 nucleotides align to TRBD2. This CDR3 is built from 17 residues. Trimming cost V 0 bases and J 4 bases; bases outside gene matches: 4. CDR1 is SGDLS and CDR2 is YYNGEE in the germline V gene.

Only a few counts were recorded for this clone. The V and J genes are TRBV3-1 (or the pseudogene TRBV3-2) and TRBJ2-1, with 8 bases identical to TRBD2. V was pared by 5 bases and J by 5 bases, with 5 bases of the junction left unmatched. Germline V gene lookup returns CDR1 LGHDT and CDR2 YNNKEL (reference sequence). CDR3 size: 14 residues. CDR3: CASSYSGKNNEQFF. As DNA, the CDR3 is TGTGCCAGCAGCTATAGCGGGAAGAACAATGAGCAGTTCTTC.

This chain uses TRBV7-9 with TRBJ2-7; TRBD2 matches 7 bases. This CDR3 spans 16 amino acids. The junction had 11 bases not matched to a gene; V was cut back by 4 bases and J by 2 bases. Germline lookup yields CDR1 SEHNR and CDR2 FQNEAQ (reference sequence). CDR3 residues: CASSYIPPGLAYEQYF. In nucleotides, the CDR3 is TGTGCCAGCAGCTACATTCCCCCCGGACTAGCCTACGAGCAGTACTTC.

This clone was observed a single time. The chain has TRBV18 and TRBJ2-7; 9 bases agree with TRBD1. The CDR3 runs 14 residues. CDR1 is KGHSH, CDR2 LQKENI, per germline. Germline trimming cut 2 bases from V and 5 bases from J; bases unmatched to any gene: 4. CDR3 in DNA: TGTGCCAGCTCACCATTAACAGGGGGCGACGAGCAGTACTTC. Translating it yields CASSPLTGGDEQYF.

The J gene is TRBJ2-2, the V gene TRBV5-1, with D maybe TRBD1 (5 bases). The germline CDR1 and CDR2 sequences are SGHRS and YFSETQ. Trimming pared 6 bases from V and 0 bases from J, leaving 15 bases between. CDR3 length: 16 residues. For the CDR3, the DNA is TGCGCCAGCAACCCGCTAGACAGTACGAACACCGGGGAGCTGTTTTTT. Residues: CASNPLDSTNTGELFF.

The chain is built from TRBV5-1 and TRBJ1-3, with a possible D match to TRBD1 (6 bases). Germline assignment: CDR1 SGHRS and CDR2 YFSETQ. Trimming shortened V by 4 bases and J by 0 bases, and 11 bases separated the two germline ends. CDR3 length: 15 amino acids. The CDR3 sequence is CASSQQGFSGNTIYF. DNA for the CDR3: TGCGCCAGCAGCCAACAGGGCTTCTCTGGAAACACCATATATTTT.

Only one count was recorded for this clone. The chain carries TRBV28 and TRBJ1-2, with D possibly being TRBD1 (6 bases). CDR1 and CDR2 (germline): MDHEN, SYDVKM. V was shortened by 8 bases and J by 4 bases, with 17 bases between the two germline ends. The CDR3 contains 14 residues. CDR3 coding DNA: TGTGCCAGCTTTGCGGGGGGCGGTAGCTATGGCTACACCTTC. Amino acid sequence: CASFAGGGSYGYTF.

This chain joins TRBV6-2 or TRBV6-3 and TRBJ2-1; unclear D gene. Germline V lookup: CDR1 MNHEY, CDR2 SVGEGT. The CDR3 has 14 residues. The germline V and J ends were trimmed by 4 bases and 0 bases, with 7 bases remaining between them. In DNA, the CDR3 is TGTGCCAGCAGTTCACGGAGCTCCTACAATGAGCAGTTCTTC. It translates to CASSSRSSYNEQFF.

The rearrangement uses TRBV15 and TRBJ2-3; tentatively, D is TRBD2 (5 bases). CDR1 and CDR2 from the germline V gene are LNHNV and YYDKDF (reference sequence). CDR3 size: 14 residues. The V and J ends lost 1 base and 4 bases respectively, with 9 bases between them. CDR3 region: CATSRVLAADTQYF. The CDR3 nucleotides read TGTGCCACCAGCAGAGTTCTAGCAGCAGATACGCAGTATTTT.

The V gene is TRBV7-9, the J gene TRBJ1-2, with unresolved D. CDR3 length: 14 amino acids. Germline V gene lookup returns CDR1 SEHNR and CDR2 FQNEAQ (reference sequence). The V end lost 5 bases, the J end lost 9 bases, and 19 bases lay between the germline ends. CDR3 DNA: TGTGCCAGCAGCCCTTCTTGGGAGGGAGGTCGCTACACCTTC. This codes for CASSPSWEGGRYTF.

The chain has TRBV27 and TRBJ1-5; D possibly corresponds to TRBD1 (6 bases). The V end was cut by 5 bases, the J end by 4 bases, with 18 bases between. The V gene's germline CDR1 is MNHEY and CDR2 SMNVEV (reference sequence). This CDR3 contains 16 residues. As DNA, the CDR3 is TGTGCCAGCAGTCGTAATCGACAGGCCGGTAATCAGCCCCAGCATTTT. Amino acids: CASSRNRQAGNQPQHF.

The CDR3 sequence is CASRKGHGYEQYF. As DNA, the CDR3 is TGTGCCAGCCGGAAGGGACACGGCTACGAGCAGTACTTC. The chain carries TRBV27 and TRBJ2-7, with a weak D call TRBD1 (6 bases). Trimming stripped 8 bases from V and 3 bases from J, with 14 bases between. The CDR3 totals 13 residues. CDR1 is MNHEY, CDR2 SMNVEV, per germline (reference sequence).